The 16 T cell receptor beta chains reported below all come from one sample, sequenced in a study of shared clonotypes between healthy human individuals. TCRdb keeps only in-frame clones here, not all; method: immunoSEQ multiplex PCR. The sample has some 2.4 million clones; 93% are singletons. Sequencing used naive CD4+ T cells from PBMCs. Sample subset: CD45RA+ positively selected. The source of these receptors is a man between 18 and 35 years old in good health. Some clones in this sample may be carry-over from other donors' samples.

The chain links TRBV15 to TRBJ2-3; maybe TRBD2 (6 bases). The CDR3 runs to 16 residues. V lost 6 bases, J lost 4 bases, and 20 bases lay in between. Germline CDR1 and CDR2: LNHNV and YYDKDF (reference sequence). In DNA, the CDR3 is TGTGCCACCAGGTCTCGGGCGGGACTTGGCGCAGATACGCAGTATTTT. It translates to CATRSRAGLGADTQYF.

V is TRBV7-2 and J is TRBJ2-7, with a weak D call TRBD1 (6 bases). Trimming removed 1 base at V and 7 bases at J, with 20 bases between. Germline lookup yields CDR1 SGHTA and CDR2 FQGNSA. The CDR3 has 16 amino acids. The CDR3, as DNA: TGTGCCAGCAGCTTAGGGGGGCCGACAAGCCACGGGGAGCAGTACTTC. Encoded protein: CASSLGGPTSHGEQYF.

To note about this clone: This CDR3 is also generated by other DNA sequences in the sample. CDR3 protein: CASSFTSGSTDTQYF. Written as DNA, the CDR3 is TGTGCCAGCAGTTTCACTAGCGGGAGCACAGATACGCAGTATTTT. This sequence joins TRBV28 and TRBJ2-3, with TRBD2 matching 9 bases. In germline, CDR1 is MDHEN, CDR2 SYDVKM. The CDR3 totals 15 residues. V was clipped by 3 bases and J by 0 bases; unmatched bases: 1.

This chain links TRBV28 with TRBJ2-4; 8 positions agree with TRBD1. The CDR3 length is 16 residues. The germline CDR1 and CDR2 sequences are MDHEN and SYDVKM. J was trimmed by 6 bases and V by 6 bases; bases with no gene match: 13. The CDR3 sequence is CASSSPGDRGLNIQYF. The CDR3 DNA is TGTGCCAGCAGCTCACCCGGAGACAGGGGACTAAACATTCAGTACTTC.

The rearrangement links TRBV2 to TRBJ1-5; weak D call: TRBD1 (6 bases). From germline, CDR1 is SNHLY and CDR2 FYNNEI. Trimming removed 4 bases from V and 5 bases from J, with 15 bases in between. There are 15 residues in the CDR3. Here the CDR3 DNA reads TGTGCCAGCAGTGGCCTCCGGGACAACGATCAGCCCCAGCATTTT. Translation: CASSGLRDNDQPQHF. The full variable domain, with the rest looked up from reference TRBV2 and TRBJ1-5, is EPEVTQTPSHQVTQMGQEVILRCVPISNHLYFYWYRQILGQKVEFLVSFYNNEISEKSEIFDDQFSVERPDGSNFTLKIRSTKLEDSAMYFCASSGLRDNDQPQHFGDGTRLSIL.

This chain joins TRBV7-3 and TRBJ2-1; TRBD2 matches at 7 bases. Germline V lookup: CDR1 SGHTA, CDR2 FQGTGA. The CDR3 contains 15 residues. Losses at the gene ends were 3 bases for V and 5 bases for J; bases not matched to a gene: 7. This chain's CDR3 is CASSLGGSPHNEQFF. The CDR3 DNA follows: TGTGCCAGCAGCTTGGGCGGGAGCCCTCACAATGAGCAGTTCTTC.

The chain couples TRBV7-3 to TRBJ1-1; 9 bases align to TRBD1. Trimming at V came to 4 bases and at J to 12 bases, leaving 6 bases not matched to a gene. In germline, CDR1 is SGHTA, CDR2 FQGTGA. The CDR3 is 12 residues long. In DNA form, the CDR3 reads TGTGCCAGCAGCTCCGGGACAGGGCGGCCTTTCTTT. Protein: CASSSGTGRPFF.

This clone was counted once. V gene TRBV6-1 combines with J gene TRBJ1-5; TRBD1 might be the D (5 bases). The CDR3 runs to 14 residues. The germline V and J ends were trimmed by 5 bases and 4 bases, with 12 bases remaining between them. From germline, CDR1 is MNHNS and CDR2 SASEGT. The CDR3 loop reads CASSLRDGNQPQHF. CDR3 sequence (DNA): TGTGCCAGCAGTCTCCGGGACGGTAATCAGCCCCAGCATTTT.

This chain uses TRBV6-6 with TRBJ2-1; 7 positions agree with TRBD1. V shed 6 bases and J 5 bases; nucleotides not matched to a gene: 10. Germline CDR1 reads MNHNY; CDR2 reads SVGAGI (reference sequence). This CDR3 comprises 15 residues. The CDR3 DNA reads TGTGCCAGCAGAACCCCGGGACAGCACAACAATGAGCAGTTCTTC. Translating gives CASRTPGQHNNEQFF.

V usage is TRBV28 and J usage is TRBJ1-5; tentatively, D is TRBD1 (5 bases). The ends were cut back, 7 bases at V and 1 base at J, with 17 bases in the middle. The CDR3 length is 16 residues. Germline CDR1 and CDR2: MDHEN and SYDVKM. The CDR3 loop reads CASTSRGPGSNQPQHF. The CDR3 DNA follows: TGTGCCAGCACCTCGCGGGGCCCCGGGAGCAATCAGCCCCAGCATTTT.

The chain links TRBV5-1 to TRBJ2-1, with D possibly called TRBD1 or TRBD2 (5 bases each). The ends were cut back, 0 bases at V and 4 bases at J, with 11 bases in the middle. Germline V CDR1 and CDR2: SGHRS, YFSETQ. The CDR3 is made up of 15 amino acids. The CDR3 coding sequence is TGCGCCAGCAGCTTGGCCCCGGGGCAGTACAATGAGCAGTTCTTC. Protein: CASSLAPGQYNEQFF.

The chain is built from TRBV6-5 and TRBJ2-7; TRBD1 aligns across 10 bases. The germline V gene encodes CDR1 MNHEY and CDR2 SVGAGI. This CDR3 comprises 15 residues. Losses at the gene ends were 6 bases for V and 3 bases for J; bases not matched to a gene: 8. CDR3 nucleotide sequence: TGTGCCAGCAGACCCAGGGACAGGGGTATCTACGAGCAGTACTTC. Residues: CASRPRDRGIYEQYF.

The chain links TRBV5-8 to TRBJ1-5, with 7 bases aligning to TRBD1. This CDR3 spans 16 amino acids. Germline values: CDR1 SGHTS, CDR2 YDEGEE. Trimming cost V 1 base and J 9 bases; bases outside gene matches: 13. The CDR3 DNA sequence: TGTGCCAGCAGCTTGTGGCCTCGGGACAGAGCGGGGCCCCAGCATTTT. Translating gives CASSLWPRDRAGPQHF. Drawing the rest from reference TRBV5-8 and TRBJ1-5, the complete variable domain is EAGVTQSPTHLIKTRGQQATLRCSPISGHTSVYWYQQALGLGLQFLLWYDEGEERNRGNFPPRFSGRQFPNYSSELNVNALELEDSALYLCASSLWPRDRAGPQHFGDGTRLSIL.

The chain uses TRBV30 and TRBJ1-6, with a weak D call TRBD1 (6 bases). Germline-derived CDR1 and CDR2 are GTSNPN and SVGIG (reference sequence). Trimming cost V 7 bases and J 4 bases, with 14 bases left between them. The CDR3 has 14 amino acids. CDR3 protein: CASPGHEYNSPLHF. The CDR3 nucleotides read TGTGCCTCTCCGGGACACGAGTATAATTCACCCCTCCACTTT. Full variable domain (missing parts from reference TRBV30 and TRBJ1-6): SQTIHQWPATLVQPVGSPLSLECTVEGTSNPNLYWYRQAAGRGLQLLFYSVGIGQISSEVPQNLSASRPQDRQFILSSKKLLLSDSGFYLCASPGHEYNSPLHFGNGTRLTVT.

The CDR3 is CASRLGGPKIAEAFF. DNA for the CDR3: TGTGCCAGCAGACTCGGTGGTCCGAAGATCGCTGAAGCTTTCTTT. The rearrangement links TRBV6-6 to TRBJ1-1; D unresolved. The germline V gene has CDR1 MNHNY and CDR2 SVGAGI (reference sequence). The ends were cut back, 6 bases at V and 6 bases at J, with 20 bases in the middle. The CDR3 extends over 15 amino acids.

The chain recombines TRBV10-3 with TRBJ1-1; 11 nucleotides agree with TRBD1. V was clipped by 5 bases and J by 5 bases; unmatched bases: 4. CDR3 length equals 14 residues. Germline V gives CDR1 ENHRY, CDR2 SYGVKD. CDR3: CAISRDRGGTEAFF. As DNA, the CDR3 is TGTGCCATCAGTCGGGACAGGGGGGGAACTGAAGCTTTCTTT.